The 8 T cell receptor beta chains given below trace back to one sample, sequenced in a study of CD8+CD57+ T cells in acquired aplastic anemia. Before being chosen for sequencing, patients had shown CD8+CD57+ cell expansion by flow cytometry. TCR beta VDJ combinations and CDR3 sequences were profiled from genomic DNA. One entry per CDR3 protein, called by TCRdb with MiXCR from the reads. In the table there are some 200,000 distinct CDR3 sequences, about 60% of which are singletons. Specimen: sorted CD4+, CD8+, or CD8+CD57+ T cells (not recorded which) from PBMCs. All receptors derive from a human donor with aplastic anemia.

Concerning this clonotype: Germline is not matched at one junction end, which may reflect a read error. The chain links TRBV2 to TRBJ2-7; D perhaps matches TRBD2 (6 bases). This CDR3 region has 13 residues. The germline CDR1 and CDR2 sequences are SNHLY and FYNNEI. The CDR3 bases are TGTGCCAGCACGGGGGATTTGTCGGACAAGACCCAATTC. This translates into CASTGDLSDKTQF.

This clonotype showed up just a few times. The chain uses TRBV7-9 and TRBJ2-1; 10 bases match TRBD2. The CDR3 is 17 residues long. V gave up 7 bases and J gave up 0 bases; unmatched junction bases: 9. Germline CDR1 and CDR2: SEHNR and FQNEAQ (reference sequence). The CDR3 nucleotides are TGTGCCAGCACCCCTAGACTAGCGGGTGTCTCCTACAATGAGCAGTTCTTC. Protein: CASTPRLAGVSYNEQFF.

This chain links TRBV24-1 with TRBJ2-1, with D possibly TRBD2 on 5 matching bases. The CDR3 is made up of 14 amino acids. The V end lost 5 bases, the J end lost 7 bases, and 14 bases lay between the germline ends. Germline loops: CDR1 KGHDR, CDR2 SFDVKD. CDR3 loop: CATSGSSRSNEQFF. CDR3 sequence (DNA): TGTGCCACCAGTGGCTCTAGCAGGAGTAATGAGCAGTTCTTC.

In regard to this clonotype: This clone may be a read error of a much larger clone one base away. V usage is TRBV28 and J usage is TRBJ2-7; tentative D call: TRBD2 (6 bases). The V gene's germline CDR1 is MDHEN and CDR2 SYDVKM. CDR3 length: 16 amino acids. The ends were cut back, 5 bases at V and 1 base at J, with 18 bases in the middle. CDR3 residues: CASSTPVGAGSYEQYF. Here the CDR3 DNA reads TGTGCCAGCAGTACGCCCGTAGGCGCGGGGTCCTACGAGCAGTACTTC.

This clonotype was recorded a few times. The CDR3 is CASSLNYPDTQYF. The CDR3 DNA reads as TGTGCCAGCAGCCTAAACTACCCAGATACGCAGTATTTT. V gene TRBV7-3 combines with J gene TRBJ2-3; D is unresolved. CDR1 and CDR2 from the germline V gene are SGHTA and FQGTGA. Deletions cut 5 bases from V and 4 bases from J, with 10 bases between. The CDR3 has 13 amino acids.

The chain uses TRBV15 and TRBJ2-5, with D tentatively TRBD1 or TRBD2 (5 bases each). CDR1 is LNHNV, CDR2 YYDKDF, per germline (reference sequence). V gave up 0 bases and J gave up 5 bases, with 10 bases separating them. The CDR3 contains 14 residues. This CDR3 is CATSRDPGPETQYF. CDR3 DNA sequence: TGTGCCACCAGCAGAGATCCGGGACCCGAGACCCAGTACTTC.

J is TRBJ2-1 and V is TRBV10-1; 7 nucleotides line up with TRBD1. This CDR3 is 14 amino acids long. V lost 4 bases, J lost 5 bases, and 5 bases stayed unmatched. Germline loops: CDR1 WNHNN, CDR2 SYGVQD (reference sequence). CDR3 sequence reads: CASSADRNDNEQFF. The CDR3 DNA follows: TGCGCCAGCAGTGCGGACAGGAACGACAATGAGCAGTTCTTC.

The chain carries TRBV5-4 and TRBJ1-2, with 11 positions matching TRBD1. V shed 2 bases and J 6 bases; nucleotides not matched to a gene: 6. The CDR3 has 15 residues. Germline lookup yields CDR1 SGHNT and CDR2 YYREEE (reference sequence). The CDR3: CASSFRTGGTHGYTF. CDR3 nucleotide sequence: TGTGCCAGCAGCTTCCGGACAGGGGGCACCCATGGCTACACCTTC.